This T cell receptor beta chain was found in a study of T-cell memory formation after mild COVID-19. Germline V CDR1 and CDR2: MNHEY, SVGEGT. The CDR3 is made up of 13 amino acids. The V and J ends lost 6 bases and 4 bases respectively, with 10 bases between them. General study points: Contracting clones, day 15 to 85, had balanced CD4/CD8, and later expanders favored CD4+.

A remark on this clonotype: No antigen is known for it.

TCRdb re-called the 5' RACE reads with MiXCR, one entry per CDR3 protein. The sample lists 150,000 or so distinct CDR3 sequences, around 15% occurring once. The sequence was obtained from an adult woman who had mild COVID-19 (a few samples of this study predate the infection). Cell type and time point are not known. This sequence joins TRBV6-2 or TRBV6-3 and TRBJ1-5, with D perhaps TRBD1 (6 bases). Material: PBMCs or a T cell subset sorted from them (not recorded which). The CDR3 DNA sequence: TGTGCCAGCAGACAACAGGGTAATCAGCCCCAGCATTTT. The encoded protein is CASRQQGNQPQHF.